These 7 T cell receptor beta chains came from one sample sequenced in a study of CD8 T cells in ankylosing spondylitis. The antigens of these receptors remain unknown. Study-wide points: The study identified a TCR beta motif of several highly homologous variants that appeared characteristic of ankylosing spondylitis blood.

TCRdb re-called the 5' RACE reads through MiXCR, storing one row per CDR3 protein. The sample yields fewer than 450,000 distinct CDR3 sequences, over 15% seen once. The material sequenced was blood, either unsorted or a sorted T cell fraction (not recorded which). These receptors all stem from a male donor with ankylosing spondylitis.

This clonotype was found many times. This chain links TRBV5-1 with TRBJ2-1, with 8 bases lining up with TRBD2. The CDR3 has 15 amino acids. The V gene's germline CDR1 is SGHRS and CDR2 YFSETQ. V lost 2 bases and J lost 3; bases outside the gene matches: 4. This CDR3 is CASSLAGESYNEQFF. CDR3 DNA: TGCGCCAGCAGCTTAGCGGGGGAAAGCTACAATGAGCAGTTCTTC.

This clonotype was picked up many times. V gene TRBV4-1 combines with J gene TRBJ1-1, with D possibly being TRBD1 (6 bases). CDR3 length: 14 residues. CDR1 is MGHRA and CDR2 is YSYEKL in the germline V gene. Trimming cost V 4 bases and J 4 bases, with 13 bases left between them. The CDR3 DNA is TGCGCCAGCAGCCCCCACAGGGAGCGCACTGAAGCTTTCTTT. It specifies CASSPHRERTEAFF.

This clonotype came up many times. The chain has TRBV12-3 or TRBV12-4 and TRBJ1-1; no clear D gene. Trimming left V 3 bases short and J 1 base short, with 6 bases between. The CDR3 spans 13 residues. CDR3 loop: CASSLAENTEAFF. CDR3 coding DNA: TGTGCCAGCAGTTTGGCAGAGAACACTGAAGCTTTCTTT.

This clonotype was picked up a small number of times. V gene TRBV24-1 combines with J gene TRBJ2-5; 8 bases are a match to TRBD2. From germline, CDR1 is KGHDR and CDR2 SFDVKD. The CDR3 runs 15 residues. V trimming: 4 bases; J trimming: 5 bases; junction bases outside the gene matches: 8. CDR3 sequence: CATSDARGGGETQYF. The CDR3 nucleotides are TGTGCCACCAGTGACGCCCGGGGGGGCGGGGAGACCCAGTACTTC.

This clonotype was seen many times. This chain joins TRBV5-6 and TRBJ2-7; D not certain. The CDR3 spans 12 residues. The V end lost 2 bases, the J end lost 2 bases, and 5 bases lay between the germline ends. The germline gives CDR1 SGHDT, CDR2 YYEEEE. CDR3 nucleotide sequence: TGTGCCAGCAGCTTTACCCCCTACGAGCAGTACTTC. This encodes CASSFTPYEQYF.

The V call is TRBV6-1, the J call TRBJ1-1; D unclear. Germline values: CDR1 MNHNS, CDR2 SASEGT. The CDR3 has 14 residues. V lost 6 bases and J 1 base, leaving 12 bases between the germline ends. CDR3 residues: CASSSPFKNTEAFF. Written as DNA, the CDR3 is TGTGCCAGCAGCTCACCGTTCAAGAACACTGAAGCTTTCTTT.

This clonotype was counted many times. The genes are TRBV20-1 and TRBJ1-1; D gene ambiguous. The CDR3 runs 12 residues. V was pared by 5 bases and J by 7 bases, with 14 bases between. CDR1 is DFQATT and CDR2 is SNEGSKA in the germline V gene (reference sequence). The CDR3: CSAARESLEAFF. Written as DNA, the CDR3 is TGCAGTGCTGCACGGGAGTCCCTTGAAGCTTTCTTT.